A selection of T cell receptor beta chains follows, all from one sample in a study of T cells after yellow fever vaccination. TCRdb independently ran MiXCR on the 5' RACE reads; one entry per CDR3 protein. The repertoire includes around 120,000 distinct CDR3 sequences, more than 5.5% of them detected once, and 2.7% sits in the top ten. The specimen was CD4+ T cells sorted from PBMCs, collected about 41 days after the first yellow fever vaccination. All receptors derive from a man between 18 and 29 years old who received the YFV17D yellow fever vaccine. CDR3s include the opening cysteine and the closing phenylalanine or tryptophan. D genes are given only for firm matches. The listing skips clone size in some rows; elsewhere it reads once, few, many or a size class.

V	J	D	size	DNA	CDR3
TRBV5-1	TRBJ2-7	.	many	TGCGCCAGCAGCTTGGAGGGCTCCGAGCAGTACTTC	CASSLEGSEQYF
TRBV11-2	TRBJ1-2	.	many	TGTGCCAGCAGCTTAGAGGACAGCTACTATGGCTACACCTTC	CASSLEDSYYGYTF
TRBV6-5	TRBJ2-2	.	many	TGTGCCAGCACCCCGCCTGGAGCCTACACCGGGGAGCTGTTTTTT	CASTPPGAYTGELFF
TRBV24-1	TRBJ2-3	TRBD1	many	TGTGCCACCAGAGACAGGGGTCAGGCAGATACGCAGTATTTT	CATRDRGQADTQYF
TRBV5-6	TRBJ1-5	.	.	TGTGCCAGCAGCGGGGGACCCGGGGATCAGCCCCAGCATTTT	CASSGGPGDQPQHF
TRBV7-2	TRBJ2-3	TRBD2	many	TGTGCCAGCAGCAAAATCGGGGGGCTAGCGGGGGATCCTCAGTATTTT	CASSKIGGLAGDPQYF
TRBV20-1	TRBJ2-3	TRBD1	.	TGCAGTGCTAACTCGATGACAGGGGGCACAGATACGCAGTATTTT	CSANSMTGGTDTQYF
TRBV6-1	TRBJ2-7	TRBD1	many	TGTGCCAGCAGACCCCCCAGGACAGGGGTACCCTACGAGCAGTACTTC	CASRPPRTGVPYEQYF
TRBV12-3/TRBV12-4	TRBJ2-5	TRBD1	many	TGTGCCAGCACCCGGGACAGGGCAGAGACCCAGTACTTC	CASTRDRAETQYF
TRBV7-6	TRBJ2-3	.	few	TGTGCCAGCAGCCCGGGGGCAAGGGGAGGGACAGATACGCAGTATTTT	CASSPGARGGTDTQYF
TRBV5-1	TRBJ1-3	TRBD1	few	TGCGCCAGCAGTCAGGGGGCCTCTGGAAACACCATATATTTT	CASSQGASGNTIYF
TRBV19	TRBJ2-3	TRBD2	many	TGTGCCAGTAGTATTCTCGGGGGGGCCACAGATACGCAGTATTTT	CASSILGGATDTQYF
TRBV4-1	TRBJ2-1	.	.	TGCGCCAGCAGCCAGAGGGGGGCCAGCTCCTACAATGAGCAGTTCTTC	CASSQRGASSYNEQFF
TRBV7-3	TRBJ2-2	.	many	TGTGCCAGCAGCTTTAACTCGGGCAACACCGGGGAGCTGTTTTTT	CASSFNSGNTGELFF
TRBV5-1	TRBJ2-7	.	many	TGCGCCAGCAGCTCTAGCCCGACGGAACGTTTCTACGAGCAGTACTTC	CASSSSPTERFYEQYF